This T cell receptor (beta chain) was captured by sequencing in a study of cytomegalovirus exposure and HLA in healthy donors (dated by TCRdb to 2017 to 2019). Context from the whole study: An earlier analysis of around 600 of the donors reported about 250 Gb of sequence data and 100 million to 140 million unique TCR beta sequences from about 180 million T cells. Rather than drawing on any new phenotypic data, the later analysis identified candidate immune exposures from TCR beta sequences and the way those sequences occurred across donors. Every repertoire in the discovery cohort had been generated on one and the same sequencing platform. The study aimed to test whether signatures of past pathogen exposure could be identified by cataloging public T cell receptors. Across 300 to 400 genotyped donors of the cohort, an average of approximately 240,000 unique TCR beta nucleotide sequences per donor were sequenced, and around 20% of those sequences were non-productive. In a later analysis, previously published TCR beta repertoires from roughly 710 donors were re-analyzed and high-resolution HLA genotyping was added so that TCR occurrence patterns could be studied. To predict cytomegalovirus infection status, the study brought together high-throughput TCR immunosequencing, statistical association of individual TCRs with disease status, and machine learning. Roughly five DR-DQ haplotypes were treated as single units for association and clustering because of strong linkage in the cohort. Donor age, sex, ethnicity and CMV serostatus were collected together with the repertoire data. In an earlier analysis of 500 to 650 of the donors, high-throughput TCR beta sequencing was used to judge whether each TCR beta V gene segment behaved as functional or pseudogenic. The genetic ancestry cluster associated with self-reported Caucasian donors included 65% to 90% of the roughly 400 genotyped donors. Class I and class II HLA loci were covered by the typing at four-digit resolution. Along with the approximately 670-subject first cohort, a separate validation cohort of over 90 different subjects was used. In a later genetic analysis, genome-wide SNP genotypes for about 65% of the 666 donors were used, and that subset was treated as a discovery cohort. An early release covering roughly 580 HLA-typed donors comprised around 300 gigabases of sequencing data and around 85 million unique TCR sequences. Typing coverage differed by locus: A, B, C, DRB1 and DQB1 were typed in roughly 629-630 donors, DQA1 in roughly 510, DPA1 in some 610, and DPB1 in just under 490. The study used immunosequencing to profile the T cell repertoires of under 700 subjects and linked those repertoires to cytomegalovirus serostatus.

The cohort was made up of 666 healthy bone marrow donors. Cohort members were all nominally healthy when sampled, although unrecorded immune exposures were likely present. The donor tested CMV seropositive and was one of the 289 seropositive cohort members. A peripheral blood sample was collected from each donor, and TCR beta sequencing was performed on peripheral blood mononuclear cells. The Qiagen DNeasy Blood Extraction Kit was used to extract genomic DNA from the blood cell samples. Broad study findings and their caveats: According to a later analysis, parvovirus B19, influenza, CMV and Epstein-Barr virus appeared linked to several top co-occurrence clusters. Specific HLA alleles were associated with about 17,000 TCR beta sequences at a false discovery rate of 0.05 in a later analysis. Sequencing depth was assumed to be roughly uniform across donors in the presence/absence analyses, though that assumption may not hold. Immune exposure information for the cohort was limited to CMV serostatus. The study listed over 150 TCR beta chains as associated with cytomegalovirus. The authors suggested that the approach could potentially be generalized to other disease states and immunological phenotypes. In an earlier analysis of fewer than 700 of the donors, most TCR beta V segments appeared in productive rearrangements about 87% or about 30% of the time, broadly matching IMGT annotations. A later analysis found that TCR association rates varied across HLA loci, with DRB1 alleles showing the most associated TCRs and HLA-C alleles the fewest. According to a later analysis, most CMV-associated TCR beta chains appeared to be HLA-restricted, and the HLA associations seemed to be driven largely by CMV exposure. An association between a missense DCLRE1C variant and V-gene and J-gene trimming of TCR beta chains was found in a later genetic analysis and replicated in an independent cohort. A further reported finding was that TCR beta sequences accurately predicted the HLA-A and HLA-B alleles for most subjects in the first cohort. Most TCR sequences were observed very rarely across donors, whereas some public TCRs were present in many individuals. Correlated functional status among segregating V segments might be attributable to linkage disequilibrium, but an unknown experimental factor could not be ruled out. Cytomegalovirus status was reported to be diagnosed by the classifier with high specificity and sensitivity in both the original and validation cohorts. According to a later genetic analysis, donors in an Asian-associated ancestry cluster had fewer N-insertions in productive TCRs than the roughly 700-donor mean. This cohort had only TCR beta chains sequenced, and the lack of alpha or paired-chain data limited which features could be detected. A later analysis found that HLA-associated TCR beta chains were more clonally expanded and had lower generation probabilities than equally common non-associated chains. A group of highly shared sequence variants was considered likely to be a technical artifact of the sequencing pipeline. Because HLA typing was missing for some donors at each locus, association tests included only the typed subset. The 87-base-pair reads could not distinguish some IMGT-functional V segments, including TRBV6-2 and TRBV6-3, so those segments were excluded. Because counts were too low, about 18 rarely observed V segments, including chromosome 9 orphons, were left out of the earlier analysis of some 600 of the donors. When HLA alleles, especially DR and DQ, strongly co-occurred, attributing TCR associations to individual alleles was difficult. In vitro tests confirmed that a few of the cytomegalovirus-associated TCR beta chains recognize cytomegalovirus antigens.

Library generation was performed with the immunoSEQ multiplex PCR assay. For the multiplex PCR, a mixture combining 60 forward primers for TCR Vbeta segments and 13 reverse primers for TCR Jbeta segments was used. The CDR3 region of rearranged TCR beta genes was amplified from genomic DNA with a multiplex PCR assay. The amplified TCR beta libraries were sequenced on the Illumina HiSeq System as 87-base-pair reads. Concerning the study's data processing: A later analysis tallied around 80 million unique TCR beta chains across the 666 repertoires, and about 10 million of those chains were shared by two or more donors. A nearest-neighbor algorithm error-corrected the raw reads and collapsed the reads into unique sequences, merging closely related sequences to remove PCR and sequencing errors. V, D and J gene segments were assigned by aligning CDR3 sequences to IMGT reference sequences. For a sequence to be retained, a match of at least six nucleotides to both a V gene segment and a J gene segment was required. Rearrangements were called productive when the CDR3 lacked stop codons and stayed in frame with V and J; all others were non-productive. Following IMGT convention, CDR3 was defined as the stretch from the second conserved V-encoded cysteine to the conserved J-encoded phenylalanine. The earlier analysis of about 560 of the donors excluded any sequence lacking an unambiguous match to a single V gene segment. An earlier analysis of 587 of the donors classified V segments as functional when productive rearrangements were above 56.7% and as segregating when the standard deviation between donors was above 5%. To diagnose cytomegalovirus status from the catalog of TCR beta chain sequences, a statistical classification framework was built. In a later analysis, V and J genes were assigned by comparing TCR nucleotide sequences against IMGT/GENE-DB human TR gene sequences. A later analysis assigned CDR3 sequences and most-parsimonious VDJ recombination scenarios with the TCRdist pipeline. A later analysis defined each TCR beta chain by its CDR3 amino acid sequence plus V-gene family, and excluded reads lacking a unique V-gene family. To address suspected cross-contamination and a sequencing artifact, a later analysis removed several hundred highly shared, low-generation-probability nucleotide sequences. In a later analysis, a clonal expansion index for each public chain was calculated from normalized within-repertoire ranks of inferred template counts. In a later analysis, generation probabilities were computed using a VDJ recombination model fitted to out-of-frame rearrangements, and the results were checked against IGoR. Hypergeometric tests were used in a later analysis to score TCR-TCR, TCR-HLA and TCR-CMV co-occurrence, with a repertoire-size bias correction applied to the TCR pairs. A later analysis estimated false discovery rates by permuting HLA or CMV assignments 20 times. In a later analysis, co-occurring TCRs were grouped using DBSCAN, and TCRdist sequence similarity was added for clustering within HLA-allele-positive subsets. Repertoires with fewer than 30,000 or more than 120,000 public chains were left out of co-occurrence clustering, as were a handful of repertoires with anomalous nucleotide sharing. TCRdb limited this immuneACCESS table to in-frame rearrangements with V and J called. A share of clones is missing; checked studies link under half to unresolved V genes, and the rest is unexplained. Clone size and V and J calls were adopted from that table, with D and trimming inferred from the DNA. Present in this sample are more than 140,000 clones, 82% of which were seen just once. Of the sample, about 3.4% is held by the ten largest clones.

V is trimmed back by 0 bases and J by 4 bases, and the junction contains 4 bases that no gene match accounts for. The germline V gene provides CDR1 MGHRA and CDR2 YSYEKL. Reading from cysteine to phenylalanine, the CDR3 counts 15 amino acids. CDR3 DNA is the only sequence kept; it has 45 bases, read in frame from the first base. This clone has only a few counts. What antigen it recognizes has not been identified. Base-call qualities are not available, and no considerably larger clone is one nucleotide away. Rearrangement joined TRBV4-1 to TRBJ1-1, and TRBD1 matches 8 of the central bases. Material: PBMCs. This sequence originates from a man in his late teens or twenties in good health and CMV-seropositive. This receptor carries the CDR3 CASSQEAGGLTEAFF. The nucleotide sequence reads as follows: TGCGCCAGCAGCCAAGAAGCAGGGGGCCTCACTGAAGCTTTCTTT.